A single sample is the source of the 30 T cell receptor beta chains below, sequenced in a study of T cells in Graves' hyperthyroidism and ophthalmopathy. Regions amplified from RNA transcripts were the TCR beta CDR3 regions. Primed by the HTBI set, a first-round RT-PCR was run on the TCR CDR3. MiXCR, run by TCRdb on the multiplex PCR reads, gives a single entry per CDR3 protein. Among 330,000 or so distinct CDR3 sequences listed, 15% to 20% were seen once. The sequencing input was blood. These TCRs come from a woman aged 40 to 50 with Graves' ophthalmopathy.

This clonotype was observed at least ten times. This sequence joins TRBV7-9 and TRBJ2-7; 9 positions match TRBD2. V lost 5 bases and J lost 9; bases outside the gene matches: 5. The CDR3 length is 12 residues. CDR1 is SEHNR and CDR2 is FQNEAQ in the germline V gene (reference sequence). CDR3 nucleotide sequence: TGTGCCAGCAGCGCTTCTAGCGGGACGCAGTACTTC. Its translation is CASSASSGTQYF.

A few counts support this clonotype. This sequence joins TRBV6-5 and TRBJ1-2, with D unclear. The CDR3 sequence is 13 residues long. V dropped 4 bases and J dropped 4 bases, with 10 bases sitting between them. Per the germline V gene, CDR1 is MNHEY and CDR2 is SVGAGI. CDR3 loop: CASSSQRVYGYTF. As DNA, the CDR3 is TGTGCCAGCAGTTCACAGAGGGTCTATGGCTACACCTTC.

This clonotype was seen many times. V is TRBV28 and J is TRBJ2-5; 10 nucleotides line up with TRBD1. The germline gives CDR1 MDHEN, CDR2 SYDVKM. CDR3 length: 18 residues. Losses at the gene ends were 4 bases for V and 2 bases for J; bases not matched to a gene: 13. The CDR3: CASSSPAFGDRGQETQYF. The CDR3 region has the DNA TGTGCCAGCAGTTCGCCTGCGTTCGGGGACAGGGGACAAGAGACCCAGTACTTC.

This clonotype was seen repeatedly, ten times or more. The CDR3 sequence: CASRGLDGGELFF. The CDR3 bases are TGTGCCAGCAGGGGACTAGATGGCGGGGAGCTGTTTTTT. The genes are TRBV6-2 or TRBV6-3 and TRBJ2-2; 8 nucleotides align to TRBD2. CDR3 length: 13 residues. From germline, CDR1 is MNHEY and CDR2 SVGEGT. V trimming: 6 bases; J trimming: 7 bases; junction bases outside the gene matches: 4.

The table lists this clonotype with many counts. This chain connects TRBV29-1 to TRBJ1-1, with D possibly being TRBD1 (5 bases). The CDR3 runs to 11 residues. Deletions cut 4 bases from V and 8 bases from J, with 11 bases between. Germline CDR1 and CDR2: SQVTM and ANQGSEA. The DNA of the CDR3 is TGCAGCGTTGTGGGAGGGGTCGAAGCTTTCTTT. It codes for CSVVGGVEAFF.

The table lists this clonotype with many counts. This chain joins TRBV5-1 and TRBJ2-2, with D unresolved. V dropped 4 bases and J dropped 9 bases, with 19 bases sitting between them. The CDR3 runs 15 residues. Germline-derived CDR1 and CDR2 are SGHRS and YFSETQ. The CDR3 nucleotides read TGCGCCAGCAGCGCCGGGTCGTGGGCCTCCCGGGAGCTGTTTTTT. Amino acid sequence: CASSAGSWASRELFF.

This clonotype was observed at least ten times. The chain links TRBV29-1 to TRBJ1-1; TRBD1 agrees at 7 bases. The CDR3 is made up of 13 amino acids. V lost 7 bases and J lost 4; bases outside the gene matches: 9. Germline V CDR1 and CDR2: SQVTM, ANQGSEA. As DNA, the CDR3 is TGCAGCGCTCGACAGGGTCCCAGCACTGAAGCTTTCTTT. Residues: CSARQGPSTEAFF.

This clonotype was seen many times. V and J are TRBV29-1 and TRBJ2-7; TRBD1 matches 9 bases. The CDR3 is 16 amino acids. Losses at the gene ends were 4 bases for V and 6 bases for J; bases not matched to a gene: 16. The V gene's germline CDR1 is SQVTM and CDR2 ANQGSEA. Here the CDR3 DNA reads TGCAGCGTTGTATCGGCGGACAGGGGATTCCGGGGCGAGCAGTACTTC. Encoded protein: CSVVSADRGFRGEQYF.

A note on this clonotype: A much larger clone lies one base from this, so it may be a read error. The V call is TRBV5-1, the J call TRBJ1-2; a possible D gene is TRBD1 (6 bases). Per the germline V gene, CDR1 is SGHRS and CDR2 is YFSETQ. The CDR3 spans 16 residues. V was pared by 0 bases and J by 3 bases, with 15 bases between. The CDR3 here is CASSLEGRGSDYGYTF. CDR3 in DNA: TGCGCCAGCAGCTTGGAGGGCAGGGGCTCCGACTATGGCTACACCTTC.

This clonotype was detected ten times or more. V usage is TRBV6-2 or TRBV6-3 and J usage is TRBJ2-7; D uncertain. The ends were cut back, 4 bases at V and 4 bases at J, with 17 bases in the middle. Germline V gene data show CDR1 as MNHEY and CDR2 as SVGEGT. The CDR3 length is 15 residues. CDR3 DNA sequence: TGTGCCAGCAGTTCCTACGATAAGCTGCGTTACGAGCAGTACTTC. This sequence encodes CASSSYDKLRYEQYF.

In its sample, this clonotype was seen many times. This chain links TRBV30 with TRBJ2-3; 9 nucleotides agree with TRBD2. V trimming: 4 bases; J trimming: 6 bases; junction bases outside the gene matches: 5. Germline V CDR1 and CDR2: GTSNPN, SVGIG (reference sequence). The CDR3 has 13 residues. CDR3 residues: CAWTLAGGDTQYF. The CDR3 nucleotides read TGTGCCTGGACCCTGGCGGGAGGGGATACGCAGTATTTT.

This clonotype was counted ten times or more. The V call is TRBV19, the J call TRBJ2-7; 7 nucleotides line up with TRBD2. The CDR3 contains 16 residues. V lost 8 bases, J lost 0 bases, and 13 bases stayed unmatched. Germline lookup yields CDR1 LNHDA and CDR2 SQIVND (reference sequence). CDR3 nucleotide sequence: TGTGCCAGTTCACGGGTGGGCGGGAGTAGCTCCTACGAGCAGTACTTC. It codes for CASSRVGGSSSYEQYF.

This clonotype was detected once. The V gene is TRBV30, the J gene TRBJ2-5; D unresolved. Trimming removed 0 bases at V and 1 base at J, with 6 bases between. This CDR3 is 13 amino acids long. From germline, CDR1 is GTSNPN and CDR2 SVGIG (reference sequence). The CDR3 coding sequence is TGTGCCTGGAGTGTGCAGACCCAAGAGACCCAGTACTTC. Translated, it gives CAWSVQTQETQYF.

This clonotype was found many times. This chain joins TRBV27 and TRBJ1-1; D not certain. The CDR3 loop spans 13 amino acids. Trimming shortened V by 10 bases and J by 0 bases, and 12 bases separated the two germline ends. Germline V gene sequence: CDR1 MNHEY, CDR2 SMNVEV (reference sequence). In DNA form, the CDR3 reads TGTGCCACCCGGAAGATTATGAACACTGAAGCTTTCTTT. Translation gives CATRKIMNTEAFF.

This clonotype was seen many times. Here the CDR3 reads CASSVDDIRDEQFF. The CDR3 coding sequence is TGTGCCAGCAGCGTGGACGATATTCGGGATGAGCAGTTCTTC. V gene TRBV9 combines with J gene TRBJ2-1, with D uncertain. Trimming cost V 2 bases and J 8 bases, with 14 bases left between them. CDR1 SGDLS and CDR2 YYNGEE come from the germline V gene. CDR3 length equals 14 residues.

For this clonotype: As the CDR3 is not closed by the conserved phenylalanine or tryptophan, this likely results from a read error. The CDR3 loop reads CASSESLPTGLALQAFL. The CDR3 bases are TGTGCCAGCAGTGAATCGCTTCCTACAGGGCTCGCCCTTCAAGCTTTCCTT. The chain couples TRBV6-1 to TRBJ1-1, with D perhaps matching TRBD1 (6 bases). CDR3 length: 17 amino acids. Trimming took off 2 bases at V and 9 bases at J, with 25 bases between the two ends. From germline, CDR1 is MNHNS and CDR2 SASEGT.

This clonotype has only a few counts. V usage is TRBV5-1 and J usage is TRBJ2-2, with a possible D match to TRBD1 (6 bases). CDR1 is SGHRS and CDR2 is YFSETQ in the germline V gene. The CDR3 runs 17 residues. V gave up 2 bases and J gave up 2 bases, with 16 bases separating them. CDR3 in DNA: TGCGCCAGCAGCTTTTTCCTGGACAGCCTCAACACCGGGGAGCTGTTTTTT. Translating gives CASSFFLDSLNTGELFF. Supplemented by reference TRBV5-1 and TRBJ2-2, the full variable domain reads KAGVTQTPRYLIKTRGQQVTLSCSPISGHRSVSWYQQTPGQGLQFLFEYFSETQRNKGNFPGRFSGRQFSNSRSEMNVSTLELGDSALYLCASSFFLDSLNTGELFFGEGSRLTVL.

Many counts were recorded for this clonotype. The genes are TRBV11-2 and TRBJ2-5; 9 bases align to TRBD1. Germline V CDR1 and CDR2: SGHAT, FQNNGV. This CDR3 is 19 amino acids long. V shed 2 bases and J 5 bases; nucleotides not matched to a gene: 18. CDR3 bases: TGTGCCAGCAGCTTACGACCCCCGGGACAGGGAAGCCATCGGGAGACCCAGTACTTC. It codes for CASSLRPPGQGSHRETQYF.

V gene TRBV12-3 or TRBV12-4 combines with J gene TRBJ1-6; TRBD1 matches at 8 bases. Trimming at V came to 6 bases and at J to 10 bases, leaving 8 bases not matched to a gene. The CDR3 is 14 amino acids. The CDR3 DNA follows: TGTGCCAGCAGCCAGGACAGGGCAGGATCACCCCTCCACTTT. Its translation is CASSQDRAGSPLHF.

This clonotype has at least ten counts. This sequence joins TRBV7-6 and TRBJ1-3; D gene unclear. Trimming stripped 8 bases from V and 4 bases from J, with 15 bases between. The CDR3 sequence is 14 residues long. Per germline, CDR1 SGHVS and CDR2 FNYEAQ. The CDR3 spells CASADGVTGNTIYF. CDR3 DNA: TGTGCCAGCGCGGATGGTGTGACCGGAAACACCATATATTTT.

V is TRBV7-2 and J is TRBJ2-3; TRBD1 matches 8 bases. Germline trimming cut 0 bases from V and 6 bases from J; bases unmatched to any gene: 11. The CDR3 runs 17 residues. CDR1 and CDR2 (germline): SGHTA, FQGNSA. The CDR3 loop is CASSLAAGTGSKDTQYF. The CDR3 nucleotides read TGTGCCAGCAGCTTAGCAGCCGGGACAGGCTCAAAGGATACGCAGTATTTT.

This clonotype was observed many times. The gene calls are TRBV10-1 and TRBJ1-1; D unresolved. This CDR3 is 17 amino acids long. V lost 3 bases and J 0 bases, leaving 17 bases between the germline ends. Germline V CDR1 and CDR2: WNHNN, SYGVQD (reference sequence). The CDR3 nucleotides are TGCGCCAGCAGTGAAGGTGGGAGCAGTCTCATGAACACTGAAGCTTTCTTT. Protein: CASSEGGSSLMNTEAFF.

This clonotype was counted a few times. Sequence at one end of the junction differs from germline and may be a read error. V is TRBV7-2 and J is TRBJ2-7; D gene uncertain. CDR3 length: 11 amino acids. The germline V gene encodes CDR1 SGHTA and CDR2 FQGNSA. The CDR3 loop is CAISFSYEQCF. The CDR3 DNA sequence: TGTGCCATCAGCTTCTCCTACGAGCAGTGCTTC.

This clonotype was counted ten times or more. The chain uses TRBV6-4 and TRBJ2-2; the D is unclear. The CDR3 loop spans 15 amino acids. Germline assignment: CDR1 MRHNA and CDR2 SNTAGT. The V and J ends lost 1 base and 0 bases respectively, with 6 bases between them. Here the CDR3 DNA reads TGTGCCAGCAGTGACTGGGCAGCGAACACCGGGGAGCTGTTTTTT. It encodes CASSDWAANTGELFF.

This clonotype was seen many times. This chain joins TRBV18 and TRBJ1-1, with D uncertain. With 2 bases removed from V and 4 bases from J, the gap between germline ends came to 14 bases. This CDR3 is 15 amino acids long. Per the germline V gene, CDR1 is KGHSH and CDR2 is LQKENI. The CDR3 protein is CASSPTPGAGTEAFF. The DNA for the CDR3 is TGTGCCAGCTCACCAACCCCTGGCGCGGGCACTGAAGCTTTCTTT.

This sequence joins TRBV6-1 and TRBJ1-2; maybe TRBD1 (5 bases). V was pared by 8 bases and J by 4 bases, with 17 bases between. Germline assignment: CDR1 MNHNS and CDR2 SASEGT. The CDR3 consists of 14 residues. The DNA for the CDR3 is TGTGCCAGCTCCCGTGACAGAGTAGGCTATGGCTACACCTTC. Its translation is CASSRDRVGYGYTF.

This clonotype came up many times. The chain joins TRBV7-2 to TRBJ2-7, with D tentatively TRBD1 (5 bases). V lost 1 base, J lost 2 bases, and 9 bases lay in between. This CDR3 is built from 14 residues. Germline loops: CDR1 SGHTA, CDR2 FQGNSA. The CDR3 DNA follows: TGTGCCAGCAGCTTAGACCCAGGGACCTACGAGCAGTACTTC. It specifies CASSLDPGTYEQYF.

This clonotype showed up many times. This sequence joins TRBV28 and TRBJ2-2; D unclear. The V gene's germline CDR1 is MDHEN and CDR2 SYDVKM. The V and J ends lost 10 bases and 9 bases respectively, with 18 bases between them. CDR3 length: 13 amino acids. This CDR3 reads CATQFGTPRELFF. Written as DNA, the CDR3 is TGTGCCACCCAGTTTGGAACGCCCCGGGAGCTGTTTTTT.

There are many counts of this clonotype. The V call is TRBV19, the J call TRBJ2-7; 10 bases line up with TRBD1. Unmatched junction bases numbered 27, after V lost 4 bases and J lost 9 bases. Germline CDR1 reads LNHDA; CDR2 reads SQIVND (reference sequence). This CDR3 has 20 residues. In nucleotides, the CDR3 is TGTGCCAGTAGTACGCCCGCGGACAGGGGGATACCATTCTCCCTCTCGGCGCAGTACTTC. Its protein is CASSTPADRGIPFSLSAQYF.

This clonotype has a count of ten or more. V gene TRBV6-2 or TRBV6-3 combines with J gene TRBJ1-1; no reliable D call. CDR1 MNHEY and CDR2 SVGEGT come from the germline V gene. The CDR3 totals 15 residues. V lost 0 bases to trimming and J lost 1 base, with 9 bases between them. CDR3 coding DNA: TGTGCCAGCAGTTACTCGAGAGGGCGGAACACTGAAGCTTTCTTT. It encodes CASSYSRGRNTEAFF.